The rows below give T cell receptor beta chains drawn from one sample of a study of blood T cell repertoires in COVID-19. The repertoire was sequenced with immunoSEQ multiplex PCR; TCRdb's copy has only in-frame clones and lacks some. Of 250,000 to 300,000 clones detected, roughly nine tenths appear once; the ten largest clones hold over 9.5%. The sample taken for sequencing was peripheral blood. These receptors all come from a woman aged 25 to 39 with COVID-19, enrolled during active disease. CDR3s leave out the opening cysteine and the closing phenylalanine or tryptophan.

>TRBV2
ASSEGQGLSGNTIY
>TRBV11-2
ASSLDLDTGELF
>TRBV6-2/TRBV6-3
ASSRDRYLNTEAF
>TRBV24-1
ATSDFSEETEAF
>TRBV3-1/TRBV3-2
ASSLRTGSFVTQY
>TRBV12-3/TRBV12-4
ASSLLLPASNA
>TRBV3-1/TRBV3-2
ASRDISHQETQY
>TRBV6-5
ASRHGQRDYGYT
>TRBV12-3/TRBV12-4
ASSRREDTEAF
>TRBV5-1
ASPLGGGTQY
>TRBV6-5
ASSWGRDRDQPQH
>TRBV6-5
ASSYFGTEETQY
>TRBV7-9
ASSFPGYGYT
>TRBV11-2
ASSLDGRVSLFYGYT
>TRBV5-1
ASSPGTLYIYNEQF
>TRBV7-9
ASSFSDNYGYT
>TRBV5-1
ASSLVDRGTLETQY
>TRBV29-1
SVAQASRTGNQPQH
>TRBV6-5
ASGQYNNEQF
>TRBV25-1
ASILAGEETQY
>TRBV5-1
ASSRTASGNTIY
>TRBV4-1
ASSPGQGRFTDTQY
>TRBV13
ASSSRIGVERTDTQY
>TRBV29-1
SVVPGLRREQY
>TRBV7-9
ASSLGTGVYGYT
>TRBV7-2
ASSLELAGAGELF
>TRBV28
ASSRPGQGYEQY
>TRBV6-5
ASSFYNEQF
>TRBV3-1/TRBV3-2
ASSQGETGYTEAF
>TRBV27
ASSFAERPLRTEAF
>TRBV15
ATSRDLIWSGRPEAF
>TRBV24-1
ATSDPQDSQETQY
>TRBV19
ASTRDSNNEQF
>TRBV10-1
ASRTSNTGCNSPLH
>TRBV18
ASTDGRTRGPLH
>TRBV4-1
ASSQEGGALGYGYT
>TRBV18
ASSPPTGTSGTYEQY
>TRBV11-2
ASSFPGKGPYNEQF
>TRBV2
ASRLLSGVGNEQF
>TRBV10-3
AIGTGVVDTEAF
>TRBV6-1
ASSKGTSGLGNEQF
>TRBV7-6
ASSSSGTQY
>TRBV7-9
ASSLVLSGENTEAF
>TRBV6-7
ASSPAVGAEETQY
>TRBV2
ASIWTTSTDTQY
>TRBV5-3
ARSSPNPQGPEAF
>TRBV5-1
ASSLTGGLETQY
>TRBV19
ASSIGGVLLEGAF
>TRBV28
ASRRGGGISYEQY
>TRBV24-1
ATSDPGTGQETQY
>TRBV7-2
ASSPPGLAGGTDTQY